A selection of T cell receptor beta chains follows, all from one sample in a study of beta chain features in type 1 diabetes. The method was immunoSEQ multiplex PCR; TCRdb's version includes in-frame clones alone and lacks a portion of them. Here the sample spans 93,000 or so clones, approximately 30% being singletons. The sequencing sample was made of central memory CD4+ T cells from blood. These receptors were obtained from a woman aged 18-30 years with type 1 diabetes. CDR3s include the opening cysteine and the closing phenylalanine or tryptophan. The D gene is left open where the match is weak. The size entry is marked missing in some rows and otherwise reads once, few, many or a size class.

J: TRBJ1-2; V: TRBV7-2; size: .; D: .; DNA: TGTGCCAGCAGCCCCACAGGGTTCATGCAAGGCTACACCTTC; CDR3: CASSPTGFMQGYTF
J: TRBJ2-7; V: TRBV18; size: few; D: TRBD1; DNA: TGTGCCAGCTCACCCGGGACAGGGTTCTCCTACGAGCAGTACTTC; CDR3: CASSPGTGFSYEQYF
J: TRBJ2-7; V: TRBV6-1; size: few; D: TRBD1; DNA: TGTGCCAGCAGTGGACAGGGGGCATTGAGGGAGCAGTACTTC; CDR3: CASSGQGALREQYF
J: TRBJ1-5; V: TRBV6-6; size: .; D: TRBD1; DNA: TGTGCCAGCAGTGACAGGGAGTACGGCAATCAGCCCCAGCATTTT; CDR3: CASSDREYGNQPQHF
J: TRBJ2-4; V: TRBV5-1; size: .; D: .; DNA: TGCGCCAGCAGCTTGCAGGATAACAAAAACATTCAGTACTTC; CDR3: CASSLQDNKNIQYF
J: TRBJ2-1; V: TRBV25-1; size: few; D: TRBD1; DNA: TGTGCCAGCACGCTTCCCGGGACAGGGATCGGGGATGAGCAGTTCTTC; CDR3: CASTLPGTGIGDEQFF
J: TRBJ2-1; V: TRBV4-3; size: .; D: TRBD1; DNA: TGCGCCAGCAGCCAAGAACAGGGGTGGATAAATGAGCAGTTCTTC; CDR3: CASSQEQGWINEQFF
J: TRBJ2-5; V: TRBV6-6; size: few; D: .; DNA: TGTGCCAGCAGTTACTCGAACAGAGTCCCCCAAGAGACCCAGTACTTC; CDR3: CASSYSNRVPQETQYF
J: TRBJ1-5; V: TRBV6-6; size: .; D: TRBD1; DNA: TGTGCCAGCAGTTATTCTGGGACAGGGGAGTCCCAGCCCCAGCATTTT; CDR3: CASSYSGTGESQPQHF
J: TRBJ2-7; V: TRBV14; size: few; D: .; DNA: TGTGCCAGCAGTCGCACTACATACTCCTACGAGCAGTACTTC; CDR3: CASSRTTYSYEQYF
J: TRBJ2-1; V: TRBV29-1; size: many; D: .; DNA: TGCAGCGTTGGCGGGGTGGACAGGCGTCGGGATGAGCAGTTCTTC; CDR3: CSVGGVDRRRDEQFF
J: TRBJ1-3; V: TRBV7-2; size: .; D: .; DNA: TGTGCCAGCAGCTTGCAGGGGACGGTTCACTCTGGAAACACCATATATTTT; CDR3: CASSLQGTVHSGNTIYF
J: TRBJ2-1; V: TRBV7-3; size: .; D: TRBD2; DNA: TGTGCCAGCAGCTTAGGGCTAGCGGGAGGGCCCCAGTTCTTC; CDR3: CASSLGLAGGPQFF
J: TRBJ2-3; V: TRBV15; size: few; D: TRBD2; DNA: TGTGCCACCAGCAGCAGACTAGCGGGAGGAATCGATACGCAGTATTTT; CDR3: CATSSRLAGGIDTQYF
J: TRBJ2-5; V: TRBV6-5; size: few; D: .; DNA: TGTGCCAGCAGGGAGGTTGGGGGCAGTTTTTACTTC; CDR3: CASREVGGSFYF
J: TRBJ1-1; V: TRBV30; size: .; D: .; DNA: TGTGCCTCGCAAGGGACCGGGACGGGGGTTTTTGAAGCTTTCTTT; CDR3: CASQGTGTGVFEAFF
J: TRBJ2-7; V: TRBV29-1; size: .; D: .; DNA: TGCAGCGGGAGGACCGCAAGCTACGAGCAGTACTTC; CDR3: CSGRTASYEQYF
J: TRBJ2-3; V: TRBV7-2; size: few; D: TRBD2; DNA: TGTGCCAGCAGCGGCCCGGGACTAGGTTTCACAGATACGCAGTATTTT; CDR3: CASSGPGLGFTDTQYF
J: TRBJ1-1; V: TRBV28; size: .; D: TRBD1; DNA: TGTGCCAGCAGTTTAGGACAGGTAGTCGGCACTGAAGCTTTCTTT; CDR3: CASSLGQVVGTEAFF
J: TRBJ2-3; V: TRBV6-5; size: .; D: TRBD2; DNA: TGTGCCAGCAGTTACTCGATGGCGGGGGGGTTGGATACGCAGTATTTT; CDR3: CASSYSMAGGLDTQYF
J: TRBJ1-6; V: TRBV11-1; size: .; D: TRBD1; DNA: TGTGCCAGCAGCTCGGACAGGGTTTCACCCCTCCACTTT; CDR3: CASSSDRVSPLHF
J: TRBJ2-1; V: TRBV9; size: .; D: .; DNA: TGTGCCAGCAGCGTAGTAGGGGACTTCGACAATGAGCAGTTCTTC; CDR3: CASSVVGDFDNEQFF
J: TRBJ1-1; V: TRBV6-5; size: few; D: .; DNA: TGTGCCAGCAGTTACGGGGGCTCTGAAGCTTTCTTT; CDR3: CASSYGGSEAFF
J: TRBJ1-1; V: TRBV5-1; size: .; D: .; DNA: TGCGCCAGCAGCCTCCTCCTTCTCGGGAGGGACACTGAAGCTTTCTTT; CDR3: CASSLLLLGRDTEAFF
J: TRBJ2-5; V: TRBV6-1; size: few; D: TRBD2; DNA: TGTGCCAGTTCGGGACTAGCAAAAGAGACCCAGTACTTC; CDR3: CASSGLAKETQYF
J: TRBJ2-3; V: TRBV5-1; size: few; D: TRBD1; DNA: TGCGCCAGCAGCCCAGGGGACAGAACCACAGATACGCAGTATTTT; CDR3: CASSPGDRTTDTQYF
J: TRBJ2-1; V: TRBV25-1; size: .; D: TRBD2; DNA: TGTGCCAGCAGTGAGAGGACTAGCAGCTACAATGAGCAGTTCTTC; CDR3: CASSERTSSYNEQFF
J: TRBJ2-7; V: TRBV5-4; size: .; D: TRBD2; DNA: TGTGCCAGCAGCTTCGCTAGCGGGAACTCCTACGAGCAGTACTTC; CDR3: CASSFASGNSYEQYF
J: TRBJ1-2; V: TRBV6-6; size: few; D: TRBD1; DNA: TGTGCCAGCACACCCCCGGGACAGGGGGACTATGGCTACACCTTC; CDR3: CASTPPGQGDYGYTF
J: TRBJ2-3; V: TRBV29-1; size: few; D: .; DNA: TGCAGCGTTGTCCCGGACAGTACTAGCACAGATACGCAGTATTTT; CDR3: CSVVPDSTSTDTQYF
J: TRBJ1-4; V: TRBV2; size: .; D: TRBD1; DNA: TGTGCCAGCAGGCCGGGACAGAGTAATGAAAAACTGTTTTTT; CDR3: CASRPGQSNEKLFF
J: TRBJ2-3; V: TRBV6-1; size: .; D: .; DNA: TGTGCCAGCAGTGAACTACGCACAGATACGCAGTATTTT; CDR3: CASSELRTDTQYF
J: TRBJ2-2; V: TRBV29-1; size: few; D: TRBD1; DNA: TGCAGCGTTGAGGGGACAGTGTCTGCCGGGGAGCTGTTTTTT; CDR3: CSVEGTVSAGELFF
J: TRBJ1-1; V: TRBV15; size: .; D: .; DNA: TGTGCCACCAGCAGAGCCTCGAACACTGAAGCTTTCTTT; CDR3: CATSRASNTEAFF
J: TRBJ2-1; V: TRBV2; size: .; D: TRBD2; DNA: TGTGCCAGCAGTGCCGGGACTAGGAATGAGCAGTTCTTC; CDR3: CASSAGTRNEQFF
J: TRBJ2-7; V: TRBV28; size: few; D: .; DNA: TGTGCCAGCAGCCGGCTCGGAGCGTCATCCTACGAGCAGTACTTC; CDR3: CASSRLGASSYEQYF
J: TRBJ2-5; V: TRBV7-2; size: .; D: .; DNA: TGTGCCAGCAGCTTATATTCGGAGACCCAGTACTTC; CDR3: CASSLYSETQYF
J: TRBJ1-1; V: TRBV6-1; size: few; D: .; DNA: TGTGCCAGCAGTGCCTCTATGAACACTGAAGCTTTCTTT; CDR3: CASSASMNTEAFF
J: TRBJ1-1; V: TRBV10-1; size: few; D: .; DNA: TGCGCCAGCAGTGAGTCGAGGGAAGGAGGTGAAGCTTTCTTT; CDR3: CASSESREGGEAFF
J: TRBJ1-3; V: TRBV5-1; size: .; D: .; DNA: TGCGCCAGCAGCTTGGGGGGGGGCCGTGGAAACACCATATATTTT; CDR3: CASSLGGGRGNTIYF
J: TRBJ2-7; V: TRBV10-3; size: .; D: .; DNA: TGTGCCATCAGTGCGTTTTCCACCGGGCAGTACTTC; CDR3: CAISAFSTGQYF
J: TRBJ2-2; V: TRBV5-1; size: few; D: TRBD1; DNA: TGCGCCAGCAGCAGAGGACAGGGGAACACCGGGGAGCTGTTTTTT; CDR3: CASSRGQGNTGELFF
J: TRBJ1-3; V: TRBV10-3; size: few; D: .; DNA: TGTGCCATCACGCCCCAGGTGGGAAACACCATATATTTT; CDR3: CAITPQVGNTIYF
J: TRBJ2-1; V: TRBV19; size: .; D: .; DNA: TGTGCCAGTAGCCTCGAGTGGAGTGAGCAGTTCTTC; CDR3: CASSLEWSEQFF
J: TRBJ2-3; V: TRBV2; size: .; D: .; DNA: TGTGCCAGCAGTGATGGAGGCCCAGATACGCAGTATTTT; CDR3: CASSDGGPDTQYF
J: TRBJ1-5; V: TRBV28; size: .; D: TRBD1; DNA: TGTGCCAGCAGTTTCCAGACAGGGGGCGTTCAGCCCCAGCATTTT; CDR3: CASSFQTGGVQPQHF
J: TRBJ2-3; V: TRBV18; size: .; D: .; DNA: TGTGCCAGCTCAGCTACAGGGCCCGATACGCAGTATTTT; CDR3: CASSATGPDTQYF
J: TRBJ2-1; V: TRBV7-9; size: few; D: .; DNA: TGTGCCAGCAGCTTAGGGATACAGTACCCTGAGCAGTTCTTC; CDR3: CASSLGIQYPEQFF
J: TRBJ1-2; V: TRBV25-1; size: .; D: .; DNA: TGTGCCAGCAGTGAAGGCCCGGCGGCCGCGTATGGCTACACCTTC; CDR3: CASSEGPAAAYGYTF
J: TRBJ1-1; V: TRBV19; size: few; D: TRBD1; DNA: TGTGCCAGTAGTATATCCCCGGACAGGGATAGGACTGAAGCTTTCTTT; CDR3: CASSISPDRDRTEAFF
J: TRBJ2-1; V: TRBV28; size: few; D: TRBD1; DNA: TGTGCCAGCAGTTCCCTCCGGACAGGGTTGGCCCAGTTCTTC; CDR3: CASSSLRTGLAQFF
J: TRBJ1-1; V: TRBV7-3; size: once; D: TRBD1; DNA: TGTGCCAGCAGCTTAGGGCAGGGGGCGAACGCTGAAGCTTTCTTT; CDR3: CASSLGQGANAEAFF
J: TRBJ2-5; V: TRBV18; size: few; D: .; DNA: TGTGCCAGCTCACCCTTCAGGGAAACCCAGTACTTC; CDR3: CASSPFRETQYF
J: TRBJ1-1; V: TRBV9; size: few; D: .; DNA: TGTGCCAGCAGCGTAGTTGGGGGGCGGGGGACTGAAGCTTTCTTT; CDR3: CASSVVGGRGTEAFF